What follows is one T cell receptor beta chain and its context. What it binds is unknown. From germline, CDR1 is SGHDT and CDR2 YYEEEE. The V and J ends lost 3 bases and 0 bases respectively, with 11 bases between them. CDR3 length equals 15 residues. The sample belongs to a study of cytomegalovirus exposure and HLA in healthy donors. The study's findings and limits: Later analysis placed DRB1 highest and HLA-C lowest in TCR association rates, which differed by HLA locus.

The PCR employed 60 Vbeta primers together with 13 Jbeta primers. Data came from immunoSEQ multiplex PCR; TCRdb stores just in-frame clones and leaves some out. Altogether over 120,000 clones are present, about four fifths being singletons, with the ten largest covering about 4.4%. The rearrangement links TRBV5-6 to TRBJ2-3, with D possibly matching TRBD1 (5 bases). This TCR was sampled from a man aged 35-49 years in good health and CMV-seronegative. The specimen was PBMCs. The CDR3 sequence: CASSYQGGSTDTQYF. The CDR3 DNA reads as TGTGCCAGCAGCTATCAGGGTGGGAGCACAGATACGCAGTATTTT.